This record concerns one T cell receptor (beta chain) sequence. Its specificity is not known. Sequencing of cultured CD4+ T cell DNA used the Oncomine TCR Beta short-read assay. TCRdb itself ran the PCR reads through MiXCR, one entry per CDR3 protein. The table lists roughly 3,100 distinct CDR3 sequences, around 82% of them singletons. Treatment denoted: approximately nine-day PBMC culture with coronavirus spike peptide pools or control peptides (ViraFEST assay). PBMCs, plated at around 2 million per well, were grown in the presence of 9.5 to 10 IU/ml IL-2 and roughly 9.6 ug/ml peptide pools. These data belong to a study of vaccination and CD4 T cells after COVID-19. Study in general: Two of the convalescents were Hispanic, and the group consisted of six males and four females.

Germline V gene sequence: CDR1 LGHNA, CDR2 YSLEER. The CDR3 spans 16 residues. V dropped 4 bases and J dropped 2; count of bases not matched to a gene: 5. Material for sequencing was CD4+ T cells from blood, cultured in vitro. The sequence derives from a human donor who had recovered from COVID-19. This chain links TRBV4-3 with TRBJ2-7; 13 bases are shared with TRBD2. In DNA, the CDR3 is TGCGCCAGCAGCCGAACTAGCGGGGGGGGTACCTACGAGCAGTACTTC. Translating gives CASSRTSGGGTYEQYF.